A single sample is the source of the 27 T cell receptor beta chains below, sequenced in a study of blood T cell repertoires in COVID-19. Generated by immunoSEQ multiplex PCR, the TCRdb table keeps only in-frame clones and is missing some. The sample lists about 150,000 clones; 75% to 90% were seen once. The sample taken for sequencing was peripheral blood. Every receptor here comes from a woman in her 40s with acute or convalescent COVID-19.

V gene TRBV4-1 combines with J gene TRBJ1-1; no reliable D call. The V end lost 4 bases, the J end lost 7 bases, and 19 bases lay between the germline ends. The CDR3 extends over 15 amino acids. CDR1 and CDR2 (germline): MGHRA, YSYEKL. The CDR3, as DNA: TGCGCCAGCAGCCTCACGTTGACAATAGAATATGAAGCTTTCTTT. Translation: CASSLTLTIEYEAFF.

DNA of the CDR3: TGCGCCAGCAGTGAGGCGGTGCTAGCGTCCAACACCGGGGAGCTGTTTTTT. Residues: CASSEAVLASNTGELFF. V usage is TRBV10-2 and J usage is TRBJ2-2, with D perhaps TRBD2 (6 bases). CDR1 WSHSY and CDR2 SAAADI come from the germline V gene. The CDR3 has 17 amino acids. With 2 bases removed from V and 2 bases from J, the gap between germline ends came to 15 bases.

A remark on this clone: Compared with germline, one end of the junction differs, possibly owing to a read error. The chain links TRBV7-9 to TRBJ2-7, with a weak D call TRBD2 (6 bases). Per germline, CDR1 SEHNR and CDR2 FQNEAQ (reference sequence). The CDR3 is 10 residues long. The CDR3 DNA follows: TGTGCCAGCAGCTTACCCCGGGGGATCTTC. Translating it yields CASSLPRGIF. The variable domain in full, with the rest retrieved from reference TRBV7-9 and TRBJ2-7, is DTGVSQNPRHKITKRGQNVTFRCDPISEHNRLYWYRQTLGQGPEFLTYFQNEAQLEKSRLLSDRFSAERPKGSFSTLEIQRTEQGDSAMYLCASSLPRGIFGPGTRLTVT.

DNA of the CDR3: TGTGCCAGCAGCCAAGCGAGAACTAGCGGATCCTACGAGCAGTACTTC. Translating gives CASSQARTSGSYEQYF. The V gene is TRBV14, the J gene TRBJ2-7, with 8 nucleotides matching TRBD2. Unmatched junction bases numbered 6, after V lost 1 base and J lost 1 base. CDR3 length: 16 amino acids. Germline loops: CDR1 SGHDN, CDR2 FVKESK.

The rearrangement links TRBV6-5 to TRBJ1-2, with 10 bases matching TRBD1. V trimming: 5 bases; J trimming: 3 bases; junction bases outside the gene matches: 3. The CDR3 extends over 14 amino acids. Germline V gives CDR1 MNHEY, CDR2 SVGAGI. CDR3: CASSMDRGDYGYTF. The CDR3, as DNA: TGTGCCAGCAGTATGGACAGGGGGGACTATGGCTACACCTTC.

V and J are TRBV5-6 and TRBJ1-2; possibly TRBD1 for D (6 bases). V was clipped by 4 bases and J by 4 bases, with 14 bases between them. The CDR3 loop spans 14 amino acids. Germline loops: CDR1 SGHDT, CDR2 YYEEEE. CDR3 sequence: CASSGPGTTYGYTF. The CDR3 nucleotides are TGTGCCAGCAGCGGACCCGGGACAACCTATGGCTACACCTTC. Drawing the rest from reference TRBV5-6 and TRBJ1-2, the complete variable domain is DAGVTQSPTHLIKTRGQQVTLRCSPKSGHDTVSWYQQALGQGPQFIFQYYEEEERQRGNFPDRFSGHQFPNYSSELNVNALLLGDSALYLCASSGPGTTYGYTFGSGTRLTVV.

The rearrangement joins TRBV5-1 to TRBJ2-1; the match to TRBD1 covers 10 bases. J was trimmed by 8 bases and V by 4 bases; bases with no gene match: 6. CDR3 length: 14 residues. Looked up from germline, CDR1 is SGHRS and CDR2 is YFSETQ. CDR3 in amino acids: CASSQGQGWDEQFF. As DNA, the CDR3 is TGCGCCAGCAGCCAGGGACAGGGGTGGGATGAGCAGTTCTTC.

The rearrangement links TRBV4-1 to TRBJ2-5; 10 positions agree with TRBD1. Germline trimming cut 3 bases from V and 2 bases from J; bases unmatched to any gene: 21. Germline CDR1 and CDR2: MGHRA and YSYEKL. This CDR3 is 21 amino acids long. DNA of the CDR3: TGCGCCAGCAGCCAGGCGACGACAGGGGGCAACAACGAGGGGATACAAGAGACCCAGTACTTC. Translating it yields CASSQATTGGNNEGIQETQYF.

The chain is built from TRBV27 and TRBJ2-7; no definite D call. This CDR3 has 13 amino acids. V lost 0 bases, J lost 2 bases, and 5 bases lay in between. The germline CDR1 and CDR2 sequences are MNHEY and SMNVEV (reference sequence). DNA for the CDR3: TGTGCCAGCAGTTTATCAGCCACCTACGAGCAGTACTTC. Translated: CASSLSATYEQYF.

The rearrangement joins TRBV25-1 to TRBJ1-1, with D tentatively TRBD1 (5 bases). The CDR3 spans 11 residues. The V and J ends lost 8 bases and 11 bases respectively, with 15 bases between them. Per the germline V gene, CDR1 is MGHDK and CDR2 is SYGVNS. The CDR3 sequence: CASSGQVRAFF. CDR3 DNA: TGTGCCAGCTCAGGGCAGGTTCGCGCTTTCTTT. The entire variable domain, with the rest obtained from reference TRBV25-1 and TRBJ1-1, is as follows: EADIYQTPRYLVIGTGKKITLECSQTMGHDKMYWYQQDPGMELHLIHYSYGVNSTEKGDLSSESTVSRIRTEHFPLTLESARPSHTSQYLCASSGQVRAFFGQGTRLTVV.

This sequence joins TRBV21-1 and TRBJ1-5; TRBD1, the table's D call, was not compared with the DNA. TRBV21-1 is annotated as a pseudogene. CDR3 length equals 16 residues. In nucleotides, the CDR3 is TGTGCCAGCAGCAAAGGACAGGGTGGGGGCAATCAGCCCCAGCATTTT. Protein product: CASSKGQGGGNQPQHF.

This clone was counted once. The genes are TRBV5-4 and TRBJ2-1, with TRBD2 identical over 15 bases. Germline loops: CDR1 SGHNT, CDR2 YYREEE (reference sequence). The CDR3 runs to 20 residues. V shed 4 bases and J 0 bases; nucleotides not matched to a gene: 11. CDR3 sequence reads: CASSKGLAGGGMSSYNEQFF. CDR3 DNA: TGTGCCAGCAGCAAAGGACTAGCGGGAGGGGGCATGAGCTCCTACAATGAGCAGTTCTTC.

The gene calls are TRBV7-9 and TRBJ1-6, with 9 bases aligning to TRBD1. V shed 5 bases, J shed 13 bases, and the junction held 9 bases outside the gene matches. The CDR3 length is 14 residues. The V gene's germline CDR1 is SEHNR and CDR2 FQNEAQ (reference sequence). CDR3 amino acids: CASSRGQGLTPLHF. The CDR3 region has the DNA TGTGCCAGCAGCAGGGGACAGGGCCTAACCCCCCTCCACTTT.

V and J are TRBV11-2 and TRBJ1-1; D may be TRBD1 (5 bases). Trimming shortened V by 5 bases and J by 11 bases, and 18 bases separated the two germline ends. Germline lookup yields CDR1 SGHAT and CDR2 FQNNGV. This CDR3 has 13 residues. The CDR3 is CASSPQRGLYAFF. The CDR3 region has the DNA TGTGCCAGCAGCCCACAGCGGGGGTTGTATGCTTTCTTT.

The V and J genes are TRBV6-5 and TRBJ2-7; tentative D call: TRBD2 (5 bases). Germline CDR1 reads MNHEY; CDR2 reads SVGAGI. This CDR3 contains 12 residues. Trimming removed 7 bases at V and 5 bases at J, with 12 bases between. In DNA form, the CDR3 reads TGTGCCAGCACCACGGCGGGCGACGAGCAGTACTTC. As protein: CASTTAGDEQYF.

The gene calls are TRBV5-1 and TRBJ1-2; possible D gene TRBD1, 6 bases. Trimming shortened V by 0 bases and J by 4 bases, and 16 bases separated the two germline ends. Germline V lookup: CDR1 SGHRS, CDR2 YFSETQ. CDR3 length: 16 amino acids. The CDR3 DNA reads as TGCGCCAGCAGCTTGGCCCCTGGGGGCACTGGCTATGGCTACACCTTC. Protein: CASSLAPGGTGYGYTF.

The DNA for the CDR3 is TGTGCCAGCAGCGTAGCTAACGGCTACGAGCAGTACTTC. Amino acids: CASSVANGYEQYF. The chain joins TRBV9 to TRBJ2-7; D is unresolved. V was shortened by 0 bases and J by 3 bases, with 7 bases between the two germline ends. The CDR3 has 13 residues. Germline V CDR1 and CDR2: SGDLS, YYNGEE.

This sequence joins TRBV19 and TRBJ1-4; 10 nucleotides match TRBD1. The CDR3 spans 18 residues. V trimming: 6 bases; J trimming: 3 bases; junction bases outside the gene matches: 13. Germline V gene data show CDR1 as LNHDA and CDR2 as SQIVND (reference sequence). CDR3 sequence: CASSRRDRGGGANEKLFF. CDR3 DNA sequence: TGTGCCAGTAGCCGCCGGGACAGGGGTGGAGGAGCTAATGAAAAACTGTTTTTT. Variable domain in full (rest from reference TRBV19 and TRBJ1-4): DGGITQSPKYLFRKEGQNVTLSCEQNLNHDAMYWYRQDPGQGLRLIYYSQIVNDFQKGDIAEGYSVSREKKESFPLTVTSAQKNPTAFYLCASSRRDRGGGANEKLFFGSGTQLSVL.

CDR3 loop: CASSPRGGGRTLHF. DNA for the CDR3: TGTGCCAGCAGCCCCCGAGGGGGGGGAAGAACCCTCCACTTT. The chain joins TRBV3-1 (or the pseudogene TRBV3-2) to TRBJ1-6; D possibly corresponds to TRBD1 (6 bases). This CDR3 region has 14 residues. Germline V CDR1 and CDR2: LGHDT, YNNKEL (reference sequence). V was shortened by 4 bases and J by 14 bases, with 18 bases between the two germline ends.

The J gene is TRBJ1-2, the V gene TRBV7-2; 9 bases are a match to TRBD1. V lost 2 bases, J lost 8 bases, and 3 bases stayed unmatched. The germline gives CDR1 SGHTA, CDR2 FQGNSA. The CDR3 is 13 amino acids. As DNA, the CDR3 is TGTGCCAGCAGCTTAAGACAGGGGGACGGCTACACCTTC. Protein product: CASSLRQGDGYTF.

J is TRBJ2-7 and V is TRBV5-1; tentatively, D is TRBD1 (6 bases). V was clipped by 3 bases and J by 4 bases, with 8 bases between them. Germline CDR1 and CDR2: SGHRS and YFSETQ. The CDR3 has 12 residues. The CDR3 here is CASSSDSYEQYF. CDR3 nucleotide sequence: TGCGCCAGCAGCTCGGACAGTTACGAGCAGTACTTC.

This clone was counted a single time. The V and J genes are TRBV29-1 and TRBJ2-7; 7 nucleotides match TRBD1. Germline V gene lookup returns CDR1 SQVTM and CDR2 ANQGSEA. The CDR3 runs 13 residues. J gave up 4 bases and V 2 bases, and 5 bases lay outside the gene matches. CDR3 amino acids: CSVETGVGYEQYF. The DNA for the CDR3 is TGCAGCGTTGAAACAGGGGTGGGGTACGAGCAGTACTTC.

This clone occurred once. Other DNA sequences within the sample encode an identical CDR3. This rearrangement joins TRBV9 to TRBJ1-1; D remains unclear. There are 13 residues in the CDR3. V dropped 0 bases and J dropped 4 bases, with 7 bases sitting between them. Germline V gene data show CDR1 as SGDLS and CDR2 as YYNGEE. CDR3 residues: CASSVGGITEAFF. In DNA form, the CDR3 reads TGTGCCAGCAGCGTAGGCGGGATCACTGAAGCTTTCTTT. The variable domain in full, completed from reference TRBV9 and TRBJ1-1, reads DSGVTQTPKHLITATGQRVTLRCSPRSGDLSVYWYQQSLDQGLQFLIQYYNGEERAKGNILERFSAQQFPDLHSELNLSSLELGDSALYFCASSVGGITEAFFGQGTRLTVV.

V gene TRBV19 combines with J gene TRBJ2-3, with D uncertain. V was cut by 1 base and J by 6 bases, with 17 bases left in between. The CDR3 loop spans 16 amino acids. The germline V gene has CDR1 LNHDA and CDR2 SQIVND (reference sequence). CDR3 residues: CASSIGQRSLPDTQYF. The CDR3 coding sequence is TGTGCCAGTAGTATAGGGCAGCGTAGCCTTCCTGATACGCAGTATTTT.

This clone has just one count. The chain has TRBV18 and TRBJ2-3; D ambiguous. The length of the CDR3 is 11 residues. V gave up 3 bases and J gave up 4 bases, with 2 bases separating them. The germline V gene has CDR1 KGHSH and CDR2 LQKENI. The CDR3: CASSPADTQYF. The DNA of the CDR3 is TGTGCCAGCTCACCCGCAGATACGCAGTATTTT.

The V gene is TRBV28, the J gene TRBJ2-1; 7 bases are shared with TRBD1. The CDR3 length is 16 residues. Per the germline V gene, CDR1 is MDHEN and CDR2 is SYDVKM. V gave up 5 bases and J gave up 3 bases; unmatched junction bases: 10. The DNA of the CDR3 is TGTGCCAGCAGTGCTAGGGCAGGGGGTAACTACAATGAGCAGTTCTTC. Amino acid sequence: CASSARAGGNYNEQFF.

The CDR3 region has the DNA TGTGCCAGCAGCTTAACTCCCAAGCGGGAGGGCCAGGAGCAGTTCTTC. Its translation is CASSLTPKREGQEQFF. This rearrangement joins TRBV7-3 to TRBJ2-1, with 10 bases matching TRBD2. Germline CDR1 reads SGHTA; CDR2 reads FQGTGA. The CDR3 extends over 16 amino acids. The trim removed 0 bases at V and 10 bases at J, leaving 9 bases unmatched. Based on the CDR3 plus reference TRBV7-3 and TRBJ2-1, the full variable domain is GAGVSQTPSNKVTEKGKYVELRCDPISGHTALYWYRQSLGQGPEFLIYFQGTGAADDSGLPNDRFFAVRPEGSVSTLKIQRTERGDSAVYLCASSLTPKREGQEQFFGPGTRLTVL.